The source of this T cell receptor beta chain is a study of OX40 agonist ivuxolimab in advanced cancers. This table comes from immunoSEQ multiplex PCR, and its TCRdb copy is limited to in-frame clones, with some not included. The sample has roughly 60,000 clones, about 83% seen once. The trim removed 5 bases at V and 3 bases at J, leaving 3 bases unmatched. Germline CDR1 and CDR2: SGHTA and FQGNSA. The CDR3 contains 15 residues. The sequencing here drew on CD4+ or CD8+ T cells sorted from blood, taken in a trial of the OX40 agonist ivuxolimab. This clonotype was obtained from an adult with an advanced solid tumor such as melanoma, head and neck, liver or kidney cancer. This sequence joins TRBV7-2 and TRBJ2-1; 11 bases line up with TRBD1. The CDR3 here is CASSPDRGLYNEQFF. CDR3 nucleotides: TGTGCCAGCAGCCCGGACAGGGGGCTCTACAATGAGCAGTTCTTC.